What follows describes a single T cell receptor (beta chain). Antigen specificity is unknown. Germline V gene sequence: CDR1 LNHNV, CDR2 YYDKDF (reference sequence). This CDR3 has 17 residues. V lost 2 bases and J 0 bases, leaving 13 bases between the germline ends. The data belong to a study of shared clonotypes between healthy human individuals. Broader study findings: For naive CD4 cells, 4% to 6% of clonotypes were shared across four donors.

Data came from immunoSEQ multiplex PCR; TCRdb stores just in-frame clones and leaves some out. The data show 650,000 to 800,000 clones, roughly 72% seen once. Sequences were obtained from memory CD4+ T cells sorted from blood. Sample subset: CD45RA-negative fraction. The receptor was isolated from a woman in her thirties in good health. The chain joins TRBV15 to TRBJ2-2; D unresolved. CDR3: CATSRKKTATNTGELFF. The DNA for the CDR3 is TGTGCCACCAGCAGAAAGAAGACGGCCACGAACACCGGGGAGCTGTTTTTT. Variable domain in full (rest from reference TRBV15 and TRBJ2-2): DAMVIQNPRYQVTQFGKPVTLSCSQTLNHNVMYWYQQKSSQAPKLLFHYYDKDFNNEADTPDNFQSRRPNTSFCFLDIRSPGLGDTAMYLCATSRKKTATNTGELFFGEGSRLTVL.